Given below is one T cell receptor beta chain in context. The antigen is unknown. Via MiXCR, TCRdb re-called the RACE reads, giving one row per CDR3 protein. The repertoire consists of roughly 72,000 distinct CDR3 sequences, with approximately 10% occurring once and the leading ten covering 1.4%. The data were obtained in a study of human T cells and chemical hapten exposure. Looking at the study overall: The study sensitized with 2% DPC on a roughly 2 cm by roughly 2 cm patch of upper inner arm skin.

Findings and limits, study-wide: The donor cohort had alopecia, so its immune response may not match that of healthy people.

The sample's time point: patch test 1, 2 weeks after DPC sensitization. The sample's treatment: therapeutic diphenylcyclopropenone sensitization with weekly scalp DPC. At every patch-test visit, blood was drawn before the patch test was applied. The study enrolled 18 to 70-year-old alopecia patients suitable for DPC. The starting material was whole blood, obtained in connection with sensitization to the hapten diphenylcyclopropenone (DPC). This TCR was sampled from a woman in her fifties or sixties with alopecia areata. Some clones in this sample may be carry-over from other donors' samples.

The CDR3 region is CASSLSAGRGAGELFF. The CDR3 DNA reads TGTGCCAGCAGCTTATCAGCAGGACGAGGGGCCGGGGAGCTGTTTTTT. The chain uses TRBV7-6 and TRBJ2-2; D tentatively reads TRBD1 or TRBD2 (5 bases each). In germline, CDR1 is SGHVS, CDR2 FNYEAQ. V dropped 2 bases and J dropped 6 bases, with 16 bases sitting between them. This CDR3 is 16 amino acids long.